The sequence of this T cell receptor (beta chain) was determined in a study of cytomegalovirus exposure and HLA in healthy donors. After removal of 4 bases from V and 9 bases from J, the junction contained 6 bases not matched to a gene. This CDR3 spans 13 amino acids. The germline CDR1 and CDR2 sequences are SGHRS and YFSETQ. Study results and limitations: Later on, a genetic analysis was performed. It linked a missense variant in DCLRE1C with V- and J-gene trimming of TCR beta.

Primers included in the PCR were 60 Vbeta and 13 Jbeta primers. Profiled with immunoSEQ multiplex PCR; TCRdb holds only in-frame clones, not every one. The table shows 80,000 to 95,000 clones, with roughly 81% occurring only once. Remarks on this clone: Its antigen is not known.

The specimen was PBMCs. This sequence was found in a woman in her 30s in good health and CMV-seronegative. The chain has TRBV5-1 and TRBJ2-1, with TRBD2 matching over 8 bases. In DNA form, the CDR3 reads TGCGCCAGCAGCCACCCGGGGGGGGGTGAGCAGTTCTTC. It specifies CASSHPGGGEQFF.